Included here is one T cell receptor (beta chain) sequence, with context. What it recognizes is unknown. The data derive from a study of cytotoxic CD8 clonotypes in ibrutinib-treated CLL. Background on the study: The response samples were taken once patients had been treated for a median of around twelve months, range 6 to 36. Overall study findings and caveats: Patients had baseline clonality above age-matched healthy donors, and this clonality moved with circulating CD8+ T-cell counts.

Deletions cut 5 bases from V and 5 bases from J, with 10 bases between. CDR1 is SGHAT and CDR2 is FQNNGV in the germline V gene. This CDR3 has 12 amino acids. The assay was immunoSEQ multiplex PCR, and TCRdb's table has in-frame clones only and misses some. The repertoire holds just over 45,000 clones, with roughly 76% as singletons. The chain recombines TRBV11-2 with TRBJ2-7, with D hard to call. The receptor was derived from a human donor with chronic lymphocytic leukemia. This material consisted of PBMCs, taken after 12 months of ibrutinib treatment. CDR3 region: CASSPGFDEQYF. The CDR3 DNA is TGTGCCAGCAGCCCCGGCTTCGACGAGCAGTACTTC.